The source of this TCR beta chain is a study of Graves' ophthalmopathy and Graves' hyperthyroidism. TCR beta CDR3 regions were amplified from RNA transcripts. Following a first-round RT-PCR that used HTBI primers, a second-round multiplex PCR was carried out. Using its own MiXCR run on the multiplex PCR reads, TCRdb lists one record per CDR3 protein. This table has around 1,200,000 distinct CDR3 sequences, about 38% appearing once. Study results and limitations: Ophthalmopathy progression prediction by the model yielded a sensitivity of 60% to 71% and a specificity of around 72%.

A note on this clonotype: No antigen is known for it.

Germline V lookup: CDR1 SGHTA, CDR2 FQGNSA. This CDR3 contains 15 residues. The V segment lost 5 bases and the J segment 6 bases; nucleotides outside the gene matches: 7. Enrolled hyperthyroidism patients had a new diagnosis, a duration under 2 months, and an age of 18 to 65. Other autoimmune disease, uncontrolled infection, pregnancy and lactation led to exclusion. Clinical symptoms, serum thyroxine, TRAb, thyroid ultrasound and orbital computed tomography formed the basis of diagnosis. Sequencing was done on a sample of peripheral blood or thyroid tissue (not recorded which). The chain uses TRBV7-2 and TRBJ2-5; the match to TRBD1 covers 12 bases. The receptor was isolated from an adult man with Graves' hyperthyroidism. CDR3 sequence (DNA): TGTGCCAGCAGCCAAGTGGGACAGGGGGCCAAGACCCAGTACTTC. This gives the protein CASSQVGQGAKTQYF.